These 3 T cell receptor beta chains were all obtained from the same sample, sequenced in a study of CD4 and CD8 cells across lung adenocarcinoma regions. Via MiXCR, TCRdb re-called the PCR reads, giving one row per CDR3 protein. The table includes fewer than 30,000 distinct CDR3 sequences, about 50% detected once. Sequenced material: CD8+ T cells from the center of a lung tumor. The source is a male donor with lung adenocarcinoma. The CD4 and CD8 labels of this study may be unreliable.

The sample holds many counts of this clonotype. The rearrangement uses TRBV6-1 and TRBJ2-7, with D unresolved. Trimming left V 8 bases short and J 0 bases short, with 17 bases between. Germline V CDR1 and CDR2: MNHNS, SASEGT. CDR3 size: 15 residues. In DNA, the CDR3 is TGTGCCAGCTGCCCCCATCGGGCCCTCTCCTACGAGCAGTACTTC. This gives the protein CASCPHRALSYEQYF.

This clonotype was seen more than once but under ten times. The rearrangement joins TRBV6-1 to TRBJ2-4, with TRBD2 matching 9 bases. V lost 4 bases to trimming and J lost 12 bases; unmatched junction nucleotides: 28. The CDR3 totals 20 residues. Germline lookup yields CDR1 MNHNS and CDR2 SASEGT. The CDR3 is CASSGTRGGRGGRDQETQYF. The CDR3 DNA follows: TGTGCCAGCAGTGGGACCCGAGGGGGGCGGGGGGGCCGAGACCAAGAGACTCAGTACTTC.

This clonotype was recorded many times. The rearrangement uses TRBV27 and TRBJ1-6, with D tentatively TRBD1 (6 bases). Germline lookup yields CDR1 MNHEY and CDR2 SMNVEV (reference sequence). The CDR3 runs 14 residues. Trimming removed 5 bases at V and 7 bases at J, with 12 bases between. CDR3 coding DNA: TGTGCCAGCAGTGTTACAGGGATGAATTCACCCCTCCACTTT. This gives the protein CASSVTGMNSPLHF.